A selection of T cell receptor beta chains follows, all from one sample in a study of T cells in Graves' hyperthyroidism and ophthalmopathy. TCRdb itself ran the multiplex PCR reads through MiXCR, one entry per CDR3 protein. Among approximately 590,000 distinct CDR3 sequences listed, roughly 14% were seen once. The sample consisted of blood. These receptors originate from a woman in her twenties or thirties with Graves' hyperthyroidism. Both conserved end residues are part of each CDR3. Fields, in order: CDR3 protein, CDR3 DNA, J gene, V gene, clone size, D gene. D genes are given only for firm matches. Where a row states a size, it is once, few, many or the class of an expanded clone; other rows omit it.

cdr3_aa: CATSTEIANTGELFF
cdr3_nt: TGTGCCACCTCGACGGAAATCGCGAACACCGGGGAGCTGTTTTTT
j_call: TRBJ2-2
v_call: TRBV19
clone_size: -
d_call: -

cdr3_aa: CASSVGSWFMNTEAFF
cdr3_nt: TGTGCCAGCAGCGTAGGGTCTTGGTTCATGAACACTGAAGCTTTCTTT
j_call: TRBJ1-1
v_call: TRBV9
clone_size: many
d_call: -

cdr3_aa: CASSRSTGPAGTEQYF
cdr3_nt: TGTGCCAGCAGCCGATCCACCGGACCAGCGGGGACCGAGCAGTACTTC
j_call: TRBJ2-7
v_call: TRBV7-9
clone_size: -
d_call: TRBD2

cdr3_aa: CASSFGAGGVAYEQYF
cdr3_nt: TGTGCCAGCAGCTTCGGTGCGGGAGGGGTCGCCTACGAGCAGTACTTC
j_call: TRBJ2-7
v_call: TRBV7-8
clone_size: many
d_call: TRBD2

cdr3_aa: CASSILSGSYNEQFF
cdr3_nt: TGTGCCAGTAGTATCTTATCAGGCTCCTACAATGAGCAGTTCTTC
j_call: TRBJ2-1
v_call: TRBV19
clone_size: -
d_call: -

cdr3_aa: CATSRVPAVRADTQYF
cdr3_nt: TGTGCCACCAGCAGAGTTCCGGCAGTTCGGGCAGATACGCAGTATTTT
j_call: TRBJ2-3
v_call: TRBV15
clone_size: few
d_call: -

cdr3_aa: CAISEGGPTNEKLFF
cdr3_nt: TGTGCCATCAGTGAAGGGGGCCCAACTAATGAAAAACTGTTTTTT
j_call: TRBJ1-4
v_call: TRBV10-3
clone_size: -
d_call: TRBD1

cdr3_aa: CASSQSSGGGREVF
cdr3_nt: TGTGCCAGCAGCCAAAGTTCGGGGGGCGGACGCGAGGTCTTC
j_call: TRBJ2-1
v_call: TRBV27
clone_size: -
d_call: -

cdr3_aa: CSVDESRGTGNTIYF
cdr3_nt: TGCAGCGTTGACGAGAGCAGGGGAACCGGAAACACCATATATTTT
j_call: TRBJ1-3
v_call: TRBV29-1
clone_size: few
d_call: -

cdr3_aa: CASSESLDNPYEQYF
cdr3_nt: TGTGCCAGCAGTGAGAGCCTCGACAACCCCTACGAGCAGTACTTC
j_call: TRBJ2-7
v_call: TRBV2
clone_size: -
d_call: -

cdr3_aa: CSASVGRGAGEQFF
cdr3_nt: TGCAGTGCTAGTGTCGGCAGGGGAGCAGGCGAGCAGTTCTTC
j_call: TRBJ2-1
v_call: TRBV20-1
clone_size: few
d_call: -

cdr3_aa: CASGAGQGLETQYF
cdr3_nt: TGTGCCAGCGGGGCGGGCCAGGGCTTAGAGACCCAGTACTTC
j_call: TRBJ2-5
v_call: TRBV28
clone_size: many
d_call: -

cdr3_aa: CASRPNRGLGTEAFF
cdr3_nt: TGTGCCAGCAGACCAAACAGGGGTTTGGGCACTGAAGCTTTCTTT
j_call: TRBJ1-1
v_call: TRBV9
clone_size: few
d_call: TRBD1

cdr3_aa: CASSGERAYEQYF
cdr3_nt: TGTGCCAGCAGTGGAGAGAGAGCATACGAGCAGTACTTC
j_call: TRBJ2-7
v_call: TRBV28
clone_size: -
d_call: -

cdr3_aa: CASSPSLNNEQFF
cdr3_nt: TGTGCCAGCAGCCCGTCTTTAAACAATGAGCAGTTCTTC
j_call: TRBJ2-1
v_call: TRBV11-2
clone_size: many
d_call: -

cdr3_aa: CASARLRDRDFSPLHF
cdr3_nt: TGTGCCAGCGCACGTCTCCGGGACAGGGATTTTTCACCCCTCCACTTT
j_call: TRBJ1-6
v_call: TRBV5-6
clone_size: many
d_call: TRBD1

cdr3_aa: CASRDRYGGLAGGNRIQYF
cdr3_nt: TGTGCCAGCAGGGACCGTTACGGGGGACTAGCGGGAGGTAATCGGATTCAGTACTTC
j_call: TRBJ2-4
v_call: TRBV28
clone_size: many
d_call: TRBD2

cdr3_aa: CASRQGNEKLFF
cdr3_nt: TGTGCCAGCCGACAGGGAAATGAAAAACTGTTTTTT
j_call: TRBJ1-4
v_call: TRBV7-9
clone_size: -
d_call: TRBD1

cdr3_aa: CASRRPGQGSDYGYTF
cdr3_nt: TGTGCCAGCAGGCGGCCGGGACAGGGGTCAGACTATGGCTACACCTTC
j_call: TRBJ1-2
v_call: TRBV27
clone_size: many
d_call: TRBD1

cdr3_aa: CASSRAGSGSSYNEQFF
cdr3_nt: TGTGCCAGCAGTCGTGCGGGTAGCGGGAGCTCCTACAATGAGCAGTTCTTC
j_call: TRBJ2-1
v_call: TRBV12-3/TRBV12-4
clone_size: -
d_call: TRBD2

cdr3_aa: CASSFPSTDIQYF
cdr3_nt: TGTGCCAGCAGCTTCCCTTCGACAGACATTCAGTACTTC
j_call: TRBJ2-4
v_call: TRBV5-5
clone_size: few
d_call: -

cdr3_aa: CSARGLAGFQGEQFF
cdr3_nt: TGCAGTGCCAGGGGGCTAGCGGGGTTTCAGGGTGAGCAGTTCTTC
j_call: TRBJ2-1
v_call: TRBV20-1
clone_size: many
d_call: -

cdr3_aa: CASSQDLGATYEQYF
cdr3_nt: TGCGCCAGCAGCCAAGATCTTGGGGCCACCTACGAGCAGTACTTC
j_call: TRBJ2-7
v_call: TRBV4-3
clone_size: -
d_call: -

cdr3_aa: CASSQGQGARNGYTF
cdr3_nt: TGTGCCAGCAGTCAGGGACAGGGGGCAAGGAATGGCTACACCTTC
j_call: TRBJ1-2
v_call: TRBV28
clone_size: -
d_call: TRBD1

cdr3_aa: CAWSVIQGASYEQYF
cdr3_nt: TGTGCCTGGAGTGTAATACAGGGGGCCTCCTACGAGCAGTACTTC
j_call: TRBJ2-7
v_call: TRBV30
clone_size: few
d_call: TRBD1

cdr3_aa: CASSSDSLNEQFF
cdr3_nt: TGTGCCAGCAGCTCAGACTCGTTAAATGAGCAGTTCTTC
j_call: TRBJ2-1
v_call: TRBV7-6
clone_size: -
d_call: -

cdr3_aa: CSARPRLAGVYNEQFF
cdr3_nt: TGCAGTGCTAGACCCCGACTAGCGGGAGTATACAATGAGCAGTTCTTC
j_call: TRBJ2-1
v_call: TRBV20-1
clone_size: -
d_call: TRBD2

cdr3_aa: CASSAAGTPEAFF
cdr3_nt: TGTGCCAGCAGTGCCGCCGGCACCCCTGAAGCTTTCTTT
j_call: TRBJ1-1
v_call: TRBV6-1
clone_size: -
d_call: -

cdr3_aa: CASTSTSGTLEQYF
cdr3_nt: TGTGCCAGCACCTCGACTAGCGGGACCCTTGAGCAGTACTTC
j_call: TRBJ2-7
v_call: TRBV12-3/TRBV12-4
clone_size: many
d_call: TRBD2

cdr3_aa: CATKGAGSGSPLHF
cdr3_nt: TGTGCCACCAAAGGGGCAGGGTCTGGGTCACCCCTCCACTTT
j_call: TRBJ1-6
v_call: TRBV19
clone_size: -
d_call: -

cdr3_aa: CAIAAGAVSGANVLTF
cdr3_nt: TGTGCCATCGCAGCCGGGGCAGTCTCTGGGGCCAACGTCCTGACTTTC
j_call: TRBJ2-6
v_call: TRBV10-3
clone_size: few
d_call: -

cdr3_aa: CASSHGQAPYEQYF
cdr3_nt: TGTGCCAGCAGTCACGGACAGGCTCCCTACGAGCAGTACTTC
j_call: TRBJ2-7
v_call: TRBV28
clone_size: few
d_call: TRBD1

cdr3_aa: CASSLAGTLYYEQYF
cdr3_nt: TGTGCCAGCAGCTTAGCCGGGACCCTCTACTACGAGCAGTACTTC
j_call: TRBJ2-7
v_call: TRBV7-2
clone_size: few
d_call: -

cdr3_aa: CACGPGQGFYEQFF
cdr3_nt: TGTGCCTGCGGGCCGGGACAGGGTTTCTATGAGCAGTTCTTC
j_call: TRBJ2-1
v_call: TRBV30
clone_size: many
d_call: TRBD1

cdr3_aa: CSAPLNSDRGETQYF
cdr3_nt: TGCAGTGCTCCCCTTAACTCAGACAGGGGGGAGACCCAGTACTTC
j_call: TRBJ2-5
v_call: TRBV20-1
clone_size: many
d_call: TRBD1

cdr3_aa: CSVESSQPHEQYF
cdr3_nt: TGCAGCGTAGAGTCGAGCCAGCCTCACGAGCAGTACTTC
j_call: TRBJ2-7
v_call: TRBV29-1
clone_size: many
d_call: -

cdr3_aa: CASSLVGGGAGEQYF
cdr3_nt: TGTGCCAGCAGCTTAGTCGGGGGAGGGGCGGGCGAGCAGTACTTC
j_call: TRBJ2-7
v_call: TRBV7-8
clone_size: few
d_call: TRBD2

cdr3_aa: CASSQDRGVQPQHF
cdr3_nt: TGTGCCAGCAGCCAAGACAGGGGGGTTCAGCCCCAGCATTTT
j_call: TRBJ1-5
v_call: TRBV6-2/TRBV6-3
clone_size: few
d_call: TRBD1

cdr3_aa: CASSDMGVSTDTQYF
cdr3_nt: TGTGCCAGCAGTGATATGGGGGTTAGCACAGATACGCAGTATTTT
j_call: TRBJ2-3
v_call: TRBV2
clone_size: many
d_call: -

cdr3_aa: CSASKQGGYMNTEAFF
cdr3_nt: TGCAGTGCTTCAAAGCAGGGAGGGTACATGAACACTGAAGCTTTCTTT
j_call: TRBJ1-1
v_call: TRBV20-1
clone_size: -
d_call: -

cdr3_aa: CASSLGLAGRYEQYF
cdr3_nt: TGTGCCAGCAGCTTGGGACTAGCGGGACGGTACGAGCAGTACTTC
j_call: TRBJ2-7
v_call: TRBV5-1
clone_size: many
d_call: TRBD2

cdr3_aa: CASSSRTGLQPQHF
cdr3_nt: TGTGCCAGCAGCTCACGAACAGGGCTCCAGCCCCAGCATTTT
j_call: TRBJ1-5
v_call: TRBV5-6
clone_size: many
d_call: -

cdr3_aa: CASNPGVPGQGYIGELFF
cdr3_nt: TGTGCCAGCAACCCGGGGGTCCCGGGACAGGGTTACATCGGGGAGCTGTTTTTT
j_call: TRBJ2-2
v_call: TRBV7-9
clone_size: -
d_call: TRBD1

cdr3_aa: CSAPGQGAGNEQFF
cdr3_nt: TGCAGTGCTCCGGGACAGGGGGCGGGCAATGAGCAGTTCTTC
j_call: TRBJ2-1
v_call: TRBV20-1
clone_size: many
d_call: TRBD1

cdr3_aa: CASSLQSWDYGYTF
cdr3_nt: TGTGCCAGCAGTTTACAGAGTTGGGATTATGGCTACACCTTC
j_call: TRBJ1-2
v_call: TRBV12-3/TRBV12-4
clone_size: many
d_call: -

cdr3_aa: CAISEGLAGLYEQYF
cdr3_nt: TGTGCCATCAGTGAAGGCCTAGCGGGACTCTACGAGCAGTACTTC
j_call: TRBJ2-7
v_call: TRBV10-3
clone_size: -
d_call: TRBD2

cdr3_aa: CSGRPLAGADTQYF
cdr3_nt: TGCAGCGGAAGGCCCCTAGCGGGAGCAGATACGCAGTATTTT
j_call: TRBJ2-3
v_call: TRBV29-1
clone_size: many
d_call: TRBD2

cdr3_aa: CASSPPSGRRQETQYF
cdr3_nt: TGTGCCAGCTCACCACCGAGCGGGAGGCGCCAAGAGACCCAGTACTTC
j_call: TRBJ2-5
v_call: TRBV18
clone_size: many
d_call: TRBD2

cdr3_aa: CASSSLVHNEQFF
cdr3_nt: TGCGCCAGCAGCTCGTTGGTCCACAATGAGCAGTTCTTC
j_call: TRBJ2-1
v_call: TRBV5-1
clone_size: many
d_call: -

cdr3_aa: CASSDGLTDNEQFF
cdr3_nt: TGTGCCAGCAGCGACGGACTAACAGACAATGAGCAGTTCTTC
j_call: TRBJ2-1
v_call: TRBV12-3/TRBV12-4
clone_size: many
d_call: -

cdr3_aa: CASSLGFPSTDTQYF
cdr3_nt: TGTGCCAGCAGCCTGGGATTTCCTAGCACAGATACGCAGTATTTT
j_call: TRBJ2-3
v_call: TRBV11-2
clone_size: few
d_call: -

cdr3_aa: CATSEPSSGRGTGELFF
cdr3_nt: TGTGCCACCAGTGAACCCTCTAGCGGGAGGGGCACCGGGGAGCTGTTTTTT
j_call: TRBJ2-2
v_call: TRBV24-1
clone_size: -
d_call: TRBD2

cdr3_aa: CASSAGTGGAVSYGYTF
cdr3_nt: TGCGCCAGCAGCGCCGGGACAGGGGGCGCAGTAAGCTATGGCTACACCTTC
j_call: TRBJ1-2
v_call: TRBV10-2
clone_size: few
d_call: TRBD1

cdr3_aa: CASSQDVPGLAGGQDTQYF
cdr3_nt: TGTGCCAGCAGCCAAGATGTTCCGGGACTAGCGGGAGGGCAAGATACGCAGTATTTT
j_call: TRBJ2-3
v_call: TRBV4-2
clone_size: -
d_call: TRBD2

cdr3_aa: CASPPREGNTGELFF
cdr3_nt: TGTGCCAGCCCACCCCGAGAGGGAAACACCGGGGAGCTGTTTTTT
j_call: TRBJ2-2
v_call: TRBV18
clone_size: few
d_call: -

cdr3_aa: CASSLGGSLYGQYF
cdr3_nt: TGTGCCAGCAGTTTGGGGGGATCCCTTTACGGGCAGTACTTC
j_call: TRBJ2-7
v_call: TRBV27
clone_size: -
d_call: -

cdr3_aa: CASSLGTGAGNTIYF
cdr3_nt: TGTGCCAGCAGTTTAGGTACAGGTGCTGGAAACACCATATATTTT
j_call: TRBJ1-3
v_call: TRBV27
clone_size: few
d_call: -

cdr3_aa: CATAQEDTQYF
cdr3_nt: TGTGCCACCGCACAGGAAGATACGCAGTATTTT
j_call: TRBJ2-3
v_call: TRBV24-1
clone_size: -
d_call: -